The present entry profiles one TCR beta chain with its context. The antigen is not known. Donors sampled were nominally healthy, though unrecorded immune exposures were likely. The data stem from a study of cytomegalovirus exposure and HLA in healthy donors. Findings and caveats of the study: Earlier analysis yielded a pattern in which most TCR beta V segments were productive about 87% or about 30% of the time. Later analysis identified several of the most significant clusters that appeared linked to common viral pathogens. CMV serostatus was the sole immune exposure information available.

Trimming shortened V by 9 bases and J by 2 bases, and 13 bases separated the two germline ends. The V gene's germline CDR1 is LNHDA and CDR2 SQIVND (reference sequence). This CDR3 contains 14 residues. This PCR relied on a set of 60 Vbeta primers and 13 Jbeta primers. Repertoires were generated with immunoSEQ multiplex PCR, while TCRdb's copy carries only in-frame clones and drops some. The sample lists approximately 140,000 clones; 55% to 70% were seen once. Sequencing input: PBMCs. The source is a woman in her sixties in good health and CMV-seropositive. The V gene is TRBV19, the J gene TRBJ2-2, with D tentatively TRBD1 (6 bases). CDR3 DNA sequence: TGTGCCAGCTCCGGGACACACAACACCGGGGAGCTGTTTTTT. It translates to CASSGTHNTGELFF.